This T cell receptor (beta chain) is drawn from a study of neurological immune-mediated disorders. A 10-nucleotide random UMI tagged transcripts in template-switch 5'RACE cDNA synthesis. MiXCR, applied by TCRdb to the 5' RACE reads, yields one record per CDR3 protein. In the table there are approximately 46,000 distinct CDR3 sequences, 9% to 12% of which are singletons. Overall study results and limits: Subjects shared no identical expanded-clone CDR3 amino acid sequences, suggesting private TCR-beta repertoires in all groups. In HTLV-1-associated myelopathy, TCR clonal expansion was greatest, and in multiple sclerosis it was least, below healthy controls.

Preparation of the unsorted libraries drew on 2 million PBMCs stored at -80 C. The CDR3 consists of 13 residues. V was clipped by 5 bases and J by 7 bases, with 9 bases between them. This clonotype was observed a few times. Its target is not known. The sample comprised PBMCs. The sequence derives from a man between 65 and 80 years old with HTLV-1-associated myelopathy (HAM/TSP). This chain links TRBV12-3 or TRBV12-4 with TRBJ1-6; a possible D gene is TRBD1 (5 bases). CDR3 loop: CASSRDGNSPLHF. The CDR3 DNA follows: TGTGCCAGCAGTCGGGACGGGAATTCACCCCTCCACTTT.